This TCR beta chain was identified during a study of blood T cells in healthy people across ages. Germline V gene data show CDR1 as LGHNA and CDR2 as YSLEER. This CDR3 contains 15 residues. Trimming removed 0 bases at V and 8 bases at J, with 15 bases between. Primed by a sample-barcoded 5' primer and a J-beta primer mix, a second PCR proceeded for roughly 6 to 12 cycles. TCRdb called the 5' RACE reads again in MiXCR, with one record for every CDR3 protein. The sample yields 550,000 to 650,000 distinct CDR3 sequences, about 28% seen once. This clonotype was seen only a few times. These sequences were also reported in another study, on T cells of mothers and their children. As that report states: With unrelated pairs as the comparison, related mother-child pairs had a slightly higher overlap that was not significant.

Sequenced input: blood. The clonotype was recovered from a boy aged 2 to 9 in good health. The genes are TRBV4-3 and TRBJ2-3, with D tentatively TRBD1 or TRBD2 (6 bases each). The chain's CDR3 is CASSQDRGVRGTQYF. DNA of the CDR3: TGCGCCAGCAGCCAAGATAGGGGGGTGAGGGGTACGCAGTATTTT.